This T cell receptor (beta chain) is drawn from a study of tumor-infiltrating lymphocytes in primary liver carcinoma. The overall study: Ranging in age from 30 to 69 years, the patients were men and women. Overall study findings and caveats: Only around 7.5-25% of top clones occurred in all five tumor regions. Blood trailed tumors significantly in top-250-clone fraction (p = 0.039).

With 400 to 550 ng total RNA as template and a constant-region primer, TCR beta cDNA was made. Slightly modified ARM-PCR served as the procedure for the TCR beta libraries. These libraries came from three rounds of nested multiplex PCR. Rounds one and two of PCR, each of roughly 10 cycles, were primed with TRBV1-TRBV30 forward primers and a C-beta reverse primer. TCRdb passed the multiplex PCR reads through MiXCR, listing each CDR3 protein once. The sample includes approximately 73,000 distinct CDR3 sequences, 70% to 80% of them seen just once. In the case of this clonotype: Its specificity is unknown. The junction does not match germline at one end; this may be a read error.

Germline-derived CDR1 and CDR2 are MDHEN and SYDVKM. The CDR3 consists of 13 residues. Investigators took RNA and DNA out together from about 19-30 mg of unsorted bulk tissue. The receptor's source is a woman aged 55-69 years with primary liver carcinoma and hepatitis B virus infection. J is TRBJ2-6 and V is TRBV28; D is ambiguous. The sequencing input was liver tumor tissue from sampling region 4. As to subset: tumor region T4, right-lateral pole. In nucleotides, the CDR3 is TGTGCCAGTACCCTATCTGGGGACAACGTCCTGACTTTC. Translation gives CASTLSGDNVLTF. The full variable domain, its missing parts supplied by reference TRBV28 and TRBJ2-6, is DVKVTQSSRYLVKRTGEKVFLECVQDMDHENMFWYRQDPGLGLRLIYFSYDVKMKEKGDIPEGYSVSREKKERFSLILESASTNQTSMYLCASTLSGDNVLTFGAGSRLTVL.